The 3 T cell receptor beta chains below all came from one sample that was sequenced in a study of regulatory T cells in long-lasting Graves disease. Regarding time point: newly diagnosed GD, antithyroid drugs for less than 3 months. Preparation of the TCR library used RNA extracted from PBMCs. TCR beta libraries were built with iRepertoire HTBI primers and Arm-PCR of CDR3 regions. Each CDR3 protein gets one entry after TCRdb re-called the multiplex PCR reads with MiXCR. The sample includes 360,000 or so distinct CDR3 sequences, roughly a sixth seen only once; the top ten take around 27%. These data were likewise used in another study, on T cells in Graves' hyperthyroidism and ophthalmopathy.

Source: peripheral blood mononuclear cells (PBMCs), taken at new diagnosis, from a patient treated with antithyroid drugs. The receptors stem from a man aged 35-49 years with Graves disease.

This clonotype occurred many times. V usage is TRBV5-5 and J usage is TRBJ1-6, with D unclear. The CDR3 is 16 residues long. Germline values: CDR1 SGHKS, CDR2 YYEKEE (reference sequence). Trimming stripped 4 bases from V and 6 bases from J, with 17 bases between. The CDR3 here is CASSVTHLRSNSPLHF. Written as DNA, the CDR3 is TGTGCCAGCAGCGTGACCCACCTACGAAGTAATTCACCCCTCCACTTT.

This clonotype has just a few counts. The chain is built from TRBV19 and TRBJ2-5; no clear D. Between the trimmed V and J ends, which lost 5 bases and 5 bases, there was a span of 9 bases. The CDR3 runs 12 residues. Germline-derived CDR1 and CDR2 are LNHDA and SQIVND (reference sequence). The CDR3 protein is CASSVGMETQYF. The CDR3 coding sequence is TGTGCCAGTAGTGTGGGAATGGAGACCCAGTACTTC.

This clonotype was found many times. The chain carries TRBV5-1 and TRBJ2-5; D is possibly TRBD2 (6 bases). V was trimmed by 5 bases and J by 5 bases, leaving 22 bases between them. Germline V gene lookup returns CDR1 SGHRS and CDR2 YFSETQ. The CDR3 is 16 amino acids. The CDR3 loop reads CASSPRDSTRGETQYF. The CDR3 DNA is TGCGCCAGCAGTCCGCGGGACTCCACGCGCGGGGAGACCCAGTACTTC.